The rows below give T cell receptor beta chains drawn from one sample of a study of CD8+ T cells in alopecia areata. TCRdb's table, derived via immunoSEQ multiplex PCR, lists solely in-frame clones and lacks some. Of roughly 220,000 clones listed, approximately 70% are singletons. Sequences were derived from CD4+ T cells sorted from blood, sampled at approximately week 45, from a patient treated with tofacitinib. The origin of the receptors is a human donor with alopecia areata. CDR3s include the opening cysteine and the closing phenylalanine or tryptophan. The order of the fields is clone size, V gene, J gene, D gene, CDR3 protein, CDR3 DNA. The D gene is left open where the match is weak. Size is stated for part of the rows, as once, few or many counts, or as a class when the clone is expanded.

NA	TRBV29-1	TRBJ1-2	TRBD1	CSVGTGGYGYTF	TGCAGCGTTGGGACAGGGGGATATGGCTACACCTTC
NA	TRBV5-4	TRBJ1-1	NA	CASIRTGGGDTEAFF	TGTGCCAGCATCAGGACCGGTGGGGGGGACACTGAAGCTTTCTTT
NA	TRBV29-1	TRBJ1-2	NA	CSVEGRYGYTF	TGCAGCGTCGAAGGGCGCTATGGCTACACCTTC
few	TRBV6-6	TRBJ2-5	NA	CASSDGARETQYF	TGTGCCAGCAGCGACGGAGCTAGAGAGACCCAGTACTTC
NA	TRBV30	TRBJ1-1	NA	CAWSALGGTEAFF	TGTGCCTGGAGTGCACTCGGGGGCACTGAAGCTTTCTTT
few	TRBV29-1	TRBJ2-7	NA	CSAGQMGNEQYF	TGCAGCGCCGGACAGATGGGTAACGAGCAGTACTTC
NA	TRBV4-3	TRBJ2-3	NA	CASSQDFRAWGADTQYF	TGCGCCAGCAGCCAAGATTTCAGGGCCTGGGGCGCAGATACGCAGTATTTT
NA	TRBV7-2	TRBJ1-2	NA	CASSFRVEGYTF	TGTGCCAGCAGCTTCAGGGTAGAAGGCTACACCTTC
few	TRBV30	TRBJ2-2	NA	CAWSVGLGNTGELFF	TGTGCCTGGAGTGTAGGTCTGGGTAACACCGGGGAGCTGTTTTTT
NA	TRBV5-1	TRBJ2-2	NA	CASTVTGELFF	TGCGCCAGCACGGTAACCGGGGAGCTGTTTTTT
few	TRBV29-1	TRBJ1-2	NA	CSVTPGPAYGYTF	TGCAGCGTTACTCCGGGGCCGGCTTATGGCTACACCTTC
NA	TRBV11-2	TRBJ1-1	NA	CASSLEGIAEAFF	TGTGCCAGCAGCTTAGAGGGGATCGCTGAAGCTTTCTTT
few	TRBV5-1	TRBJ2-5	NA	CASSLQRQETQYF	TGCGCCAGCAGCTTGCAGAGACAAGAGACCCAGTACTTC
NA	TRBV9	TRBJ2-1	TRBD2	CASSARSGGAYNEQFF	TGTGCCAGCAGCGCAAGATCCGGGGGGGCCTACAATGAGCAGTTCTTC
NA	TRBV29-1	TRBJ1-1	NA	CSGGRGANTEAFF	TGCAGCGGGGGGAGAGGGGCGAACACTGAAGCTTTCTTT
NA	TRBV30	TRBJ1-5	NA	CAWSSAQYRSQPQHF	TGTGCCTGGAGTTCGGCACAGTATAGGAGTCAGCCCCAGCATTTT
NA	TRBV29-1	TRBJ1-1	NA	CSVAEHTEAFF	TGCAGCGTTGCCGAACACACTGAAGCTTTCTTT
many	TRBV30	TRBJ1-5	NA	CAWSEGTYSNQPQHF	TGTGCCTGGAGTGAAGGTACATATAGCAATCAGCCCCAGCATTTT
few	TRBV5-1	TRBJ1-1	NA	CASSQTKNTEAFF	TGCGCCAGCAGCCAGACAAAGAACACTGAAGCTTTCTTT
NA	TRBV30	TRBJ1-4	NA	CAWATGLNEKLFF	TGTGCCTGGGCGACCGGGTTAAATGAAAAACTGTTTTTT
NA	TRBV6-5	TRBJ1-2	NA	CASSYDGEGYTF	TGTGCCAGCAGTTACGACGGGGAAGGCTACACCTTC
NA	TRBV5-8	TRBJ2-1	NA	CASSLAMIATPYNEQFF	TGTGCCAGCAGCTTGGCCATGATCGCGACACCCTACAATGAGCAGTTCTTC
once	TRBV12-5	TRBJ1-6	NA	CASGLPGGGSPLHF	TGTGCTAGTGGTTTACCCGGGGGCGGGTCACCCCTCCACTTT
few	TRBV21-1	TRBJ1-1	NA	CASSTARTGTLTEAFF	TGTGCCAGCAGCACGGCGAGGACAGGGACCCTCACTGAAGCTTTCTTT
NA	TRBV11-3	TRBJ1-6	NA	CASRLGTGMNSPLHF	TGTGCCAGCAGGCTTGGAACAGGGATGAATTCACCCCTCCACTTT
NA	TRBV7-2	TRBJ2-7	NA	CASSLPGEQYF	TGTGCCAGCAGCCTGCCTGGCGAGCAGTACTTC
few	TRBV5-6	TRBJ2-3	NA	CASSLDRTDTQYF	TGTGCCAGCAGCTTGGATCGGACAGATACGCAGTATTTT
NA	TRBV7-3	TRBJ1-5	NA	CASSPTMTNQPQHF	TGTGCCAGCAGCCCTACTATGACGAATCAGCCCCAGCATTTT
NA	TRBV27	TRBJ1-2	NA	CASRVTGTSYGYTF	TGTGCCAGCAGGGTGACAGGTACTTCCTATGGCTACACCTTC
NA	TRBV2	TRBJ1-5	NA	CASSAGDGDQPQHF	TGTGCCAGCAGTGCGGGGGATGGGGACCAGCCCCAGCATTTT
few	TRBV5-6	TRBJ1-1	TRBD1	CASSLEGQGLAEAFF	TGTGCCAGCAGCTTGGAGGGACAGGGTCTCGCCGAAGCTTTCTTT
NA	TRBV30	TRBJ1-5	NA	CAWSPGQYPREPQHF	TGTGCCTGGAGTCCCGGACAGTACCCAAGGGAGCCCCAGCATTTT
NA	TRBV2	TRBJ1-5	NA	CASSEEWGTNRQPQHF	TGTGCCAGCAGTGAAGAGTGGGGTACGAATCGTCAGCCCCAGCATTTT
few	TRBV7-2	TRBJ2-5	NA	CASSAGPSRETQYF	TGTGCCAGCAGCGCAGGGCCATCTAGGGAGACCCAGTACTTC